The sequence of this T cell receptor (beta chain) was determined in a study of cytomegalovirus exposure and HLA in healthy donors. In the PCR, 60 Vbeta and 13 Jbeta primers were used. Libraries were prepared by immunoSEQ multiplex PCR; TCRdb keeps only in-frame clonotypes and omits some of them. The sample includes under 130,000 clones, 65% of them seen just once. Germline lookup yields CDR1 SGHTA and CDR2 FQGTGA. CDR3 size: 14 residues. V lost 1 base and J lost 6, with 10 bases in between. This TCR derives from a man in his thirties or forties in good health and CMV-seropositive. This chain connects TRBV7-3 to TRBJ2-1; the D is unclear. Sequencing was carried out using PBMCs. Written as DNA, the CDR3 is TGTGCCAGCAGCTTAAGAGGCGCGAGCAATGAGCAGTTCTTC. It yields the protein CASSLRGASNEQFF.